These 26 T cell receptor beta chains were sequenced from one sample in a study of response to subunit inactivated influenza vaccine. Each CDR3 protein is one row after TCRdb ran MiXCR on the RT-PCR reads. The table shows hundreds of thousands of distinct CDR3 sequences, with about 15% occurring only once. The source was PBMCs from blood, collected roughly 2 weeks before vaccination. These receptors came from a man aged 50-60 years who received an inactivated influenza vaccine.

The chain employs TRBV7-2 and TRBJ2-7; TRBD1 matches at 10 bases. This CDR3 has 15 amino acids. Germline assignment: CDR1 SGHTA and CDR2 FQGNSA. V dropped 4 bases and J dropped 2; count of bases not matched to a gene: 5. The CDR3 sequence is CASSSWDRGAYEQYF. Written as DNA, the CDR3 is TGTGCCAGCAGCTCATGGGACAGGGGAGCCTACGAGCAGTACTTC. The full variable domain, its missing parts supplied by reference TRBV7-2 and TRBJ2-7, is GAGVSQSPSNKVTEKGKDVELRCDPISGHTALYWYRQSLGQGLEFLIYFQGNSAPDKSGLPSDRFSAERTGGSVSTLTIQRTQQEDSAVYLCASSSWDRGAYEQYFGPGTRLTVT.

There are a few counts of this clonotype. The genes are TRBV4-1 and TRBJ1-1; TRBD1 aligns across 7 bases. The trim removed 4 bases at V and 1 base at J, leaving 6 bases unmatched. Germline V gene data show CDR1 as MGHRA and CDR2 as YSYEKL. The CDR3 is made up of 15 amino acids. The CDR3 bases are TGCGCCAGCAGCCCTACGGGACAGTCGAACACTGAAGCTTTCTTT. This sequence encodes CASSPTGQSNTEAFF.

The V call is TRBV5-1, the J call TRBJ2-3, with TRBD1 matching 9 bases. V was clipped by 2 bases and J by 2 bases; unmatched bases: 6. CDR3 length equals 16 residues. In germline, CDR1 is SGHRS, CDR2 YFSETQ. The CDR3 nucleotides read TGCGCCAGCAGCTTCCTCGGGACAGGGTTCACAGATACGCAGTATTTT. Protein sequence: CASSFLGTGFTDTQYF.

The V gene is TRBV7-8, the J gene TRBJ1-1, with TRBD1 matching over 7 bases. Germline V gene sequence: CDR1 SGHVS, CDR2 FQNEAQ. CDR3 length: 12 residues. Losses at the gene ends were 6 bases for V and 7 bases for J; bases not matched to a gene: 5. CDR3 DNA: TGTGCCAGCAGTCCTTGGACAGGTGAAGCTTTCTTT. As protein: CASSPWTGEAFF.

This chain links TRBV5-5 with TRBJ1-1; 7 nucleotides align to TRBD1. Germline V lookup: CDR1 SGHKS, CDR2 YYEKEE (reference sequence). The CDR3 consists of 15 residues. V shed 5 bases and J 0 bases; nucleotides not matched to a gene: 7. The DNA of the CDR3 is TGTGCCAGCAGACCCTTGGGACAGATGAACACTGAAGCTTTCTTT. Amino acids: CASRPLGQMNTEAFF.

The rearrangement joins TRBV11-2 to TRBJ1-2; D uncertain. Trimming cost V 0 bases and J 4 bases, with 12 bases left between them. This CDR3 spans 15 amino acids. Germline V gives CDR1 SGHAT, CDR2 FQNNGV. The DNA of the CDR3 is TGTGCCAGCAGCTTAGATCGGGCACGGGTCTATGGCTACACCTTC. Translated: CASSLDRARVYGYTF.

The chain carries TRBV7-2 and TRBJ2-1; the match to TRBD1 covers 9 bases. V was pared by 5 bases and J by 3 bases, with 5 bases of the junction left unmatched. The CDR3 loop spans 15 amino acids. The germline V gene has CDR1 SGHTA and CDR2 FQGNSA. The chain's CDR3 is CASSKGQGIYNEQFF. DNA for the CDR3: TGTGCCAGCAGCAAAGGACAGGGGATCTACAATGAGCAGTTCTTC. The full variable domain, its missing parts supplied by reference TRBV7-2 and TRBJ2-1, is GAGVSQSPSNKVTEKGKDVELRCDPISGHTALYWYRQSLGQGLEFLIYFQGNSAPDKSGLPSDRFSAERTGGSVSTLTIQRTQQEDSAVYLCASSKGQGIYNEQFFGPGTRLTVL.

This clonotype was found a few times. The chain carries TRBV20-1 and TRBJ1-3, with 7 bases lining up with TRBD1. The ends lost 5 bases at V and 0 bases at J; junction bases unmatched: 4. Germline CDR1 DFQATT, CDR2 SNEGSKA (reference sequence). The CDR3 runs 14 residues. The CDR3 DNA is TGCAGTGCTGGGACAGCAACCTCTGGAAACACCATATATTTT. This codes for CSAGTATSGNTIYF.

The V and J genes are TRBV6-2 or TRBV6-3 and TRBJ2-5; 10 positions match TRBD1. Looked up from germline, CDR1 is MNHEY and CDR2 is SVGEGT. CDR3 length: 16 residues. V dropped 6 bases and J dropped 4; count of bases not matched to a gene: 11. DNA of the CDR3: TGTGCCAGCAGGGGACAGGGGACGTTTAATCCAGAGACCCAGTACTTC. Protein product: CASRGQGTFNPETQYF.

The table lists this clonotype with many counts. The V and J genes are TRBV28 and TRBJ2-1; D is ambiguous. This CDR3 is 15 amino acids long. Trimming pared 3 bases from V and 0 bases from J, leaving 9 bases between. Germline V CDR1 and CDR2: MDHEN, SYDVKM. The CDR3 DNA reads TGTGCCAGCAGTTTTCGAGCCCGCTCCTACAATGAGCAGTTCTTC. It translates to CASSFRARSYNEQFF.

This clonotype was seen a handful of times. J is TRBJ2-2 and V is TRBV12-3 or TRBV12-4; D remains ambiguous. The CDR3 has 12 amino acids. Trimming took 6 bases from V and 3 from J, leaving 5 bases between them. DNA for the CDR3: TGTGCCAGCAGATCGGACACCGGGGAGCTGTTTTTT. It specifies CASRSDTGELFF.

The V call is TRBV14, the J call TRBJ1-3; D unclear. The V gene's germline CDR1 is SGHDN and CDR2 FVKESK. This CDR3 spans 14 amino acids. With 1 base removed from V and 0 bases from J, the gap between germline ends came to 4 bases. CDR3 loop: CASSQVISGNTIYF. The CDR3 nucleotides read TGTGCCAGCAGCCAAGTCATCTCTGGAAACACCATATATTTT. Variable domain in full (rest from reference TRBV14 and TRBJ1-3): EAGVTQFPSHSVIEKGQTVTLRCDPISGHDNLYWYRRVMGKEIKFLLHFVKESKQDESGMPNNRFLAERTGGTYSTLKVQPAELEDSGVYFCASSQVISGNTIYFGEGSWLTVV.

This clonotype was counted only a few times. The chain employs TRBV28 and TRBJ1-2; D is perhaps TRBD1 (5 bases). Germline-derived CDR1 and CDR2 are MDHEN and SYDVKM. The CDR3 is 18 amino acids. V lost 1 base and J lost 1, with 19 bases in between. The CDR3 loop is CASSLLWDPEGVNYGYTF. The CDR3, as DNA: TGTGCCAGCAGTTTATTGTGGGACCCGGAAGGAGTTAACTATGGCTACACCTTC.

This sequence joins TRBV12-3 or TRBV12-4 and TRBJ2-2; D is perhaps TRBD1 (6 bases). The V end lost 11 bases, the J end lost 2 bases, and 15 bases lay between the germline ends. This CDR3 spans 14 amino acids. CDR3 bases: TGTGCCGGGGGCCGGGACCAAAACACCGGGGAGCTGTTTTTT. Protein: CAGGRDQNTGELFF.

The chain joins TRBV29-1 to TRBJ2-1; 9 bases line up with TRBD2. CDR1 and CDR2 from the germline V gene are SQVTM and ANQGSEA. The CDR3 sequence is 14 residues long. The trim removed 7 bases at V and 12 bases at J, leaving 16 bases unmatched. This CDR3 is CSGTLRGGPRVQFF. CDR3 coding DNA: TGCAGCGGTACGCTGCGGGGGGGCCCACGTGTGCAGTTCTTC.

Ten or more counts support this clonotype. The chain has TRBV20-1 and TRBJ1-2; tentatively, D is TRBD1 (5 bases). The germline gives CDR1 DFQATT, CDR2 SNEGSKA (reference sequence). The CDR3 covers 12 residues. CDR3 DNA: TGCAGCCCCCGCCCTGTAGAGGGGGGCTACACCTTC. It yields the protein CSPRPVEGGYTF.

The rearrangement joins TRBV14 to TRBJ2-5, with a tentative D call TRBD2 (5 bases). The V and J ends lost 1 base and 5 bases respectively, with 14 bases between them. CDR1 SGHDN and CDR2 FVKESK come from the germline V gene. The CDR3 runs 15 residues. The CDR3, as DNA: TGTGCCAGCAGCCAAGGCTTCGGGGTCAGGGAGACCCAGTACTTC. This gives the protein CASSQGFGVRETQYF. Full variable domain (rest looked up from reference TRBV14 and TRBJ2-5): EAGVTQFPSHSVIEKGQTVTLRCDPISGHDNLYWYRRVMGKEIKFLLHFVKESKQDESGMPNNRFLAERTGGTYSTLKVQPAELEDSGVYFCASSQGFGVRETQYFGPGTRLLVL.

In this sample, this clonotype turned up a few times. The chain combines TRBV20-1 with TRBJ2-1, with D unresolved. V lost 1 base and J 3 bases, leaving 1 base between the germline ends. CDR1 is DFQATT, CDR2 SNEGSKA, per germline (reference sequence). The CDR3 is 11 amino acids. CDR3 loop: CSARVYNEQFF. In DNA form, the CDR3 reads TGCAGTGCTAGAGTCTACAATGAGCAGTTCTTC.

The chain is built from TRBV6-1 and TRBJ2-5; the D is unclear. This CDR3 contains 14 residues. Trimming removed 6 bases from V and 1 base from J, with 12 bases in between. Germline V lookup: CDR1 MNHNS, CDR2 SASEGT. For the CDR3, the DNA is TGTGCCAGCAGACGGAGTGGGCCCCAAGAGACCCAGTACTTC. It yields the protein CASRRSGPQETQYF.

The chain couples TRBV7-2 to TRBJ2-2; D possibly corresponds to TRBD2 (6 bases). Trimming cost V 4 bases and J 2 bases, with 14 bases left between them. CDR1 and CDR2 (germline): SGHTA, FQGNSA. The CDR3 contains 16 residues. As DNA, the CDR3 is TGTGCCAGCAGCTCCGTGGGGGGAATCAACACCGGGGAGCTGTTTTTT. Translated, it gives CASSSVGGINTGELFF. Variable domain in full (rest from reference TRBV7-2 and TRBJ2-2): GAGVSQSPSNKVTEKGKDVELRCDPISGHTALYWYRQSLGQGLEFLIYFQGNSAPDKSGLPSDRFSAERTGGSVSTLTIQRTQQEDSAVYLCASSSVGGINTGELFFGEGSRLTVL.

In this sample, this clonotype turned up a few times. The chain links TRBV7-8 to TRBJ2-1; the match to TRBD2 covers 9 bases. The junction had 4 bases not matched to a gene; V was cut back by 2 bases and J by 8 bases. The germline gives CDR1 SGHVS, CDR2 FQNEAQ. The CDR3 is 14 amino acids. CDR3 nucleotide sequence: TGTGCCAGCAGCTTATTGCGGGGGGGCCATGAGCAGTTCTTC. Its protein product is CASSLLRGGHEQFF.

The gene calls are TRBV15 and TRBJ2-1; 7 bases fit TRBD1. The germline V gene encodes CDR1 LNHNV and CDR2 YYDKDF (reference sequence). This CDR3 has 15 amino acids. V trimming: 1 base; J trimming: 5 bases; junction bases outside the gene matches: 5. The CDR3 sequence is CATSRARTGDNEQFF. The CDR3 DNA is TGTGCCACCAGCAGAGCCCGGACAGGAGACAATGAGCAGTTCTTC.

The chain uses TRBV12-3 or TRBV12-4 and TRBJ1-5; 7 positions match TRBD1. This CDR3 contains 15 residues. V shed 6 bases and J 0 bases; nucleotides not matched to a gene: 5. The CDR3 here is CASSQDRSSNQPQHF. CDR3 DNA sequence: TGTGCCAGCAGCCAGGACAGGTCTAGCAATCAGCCCCAGCATTTT.

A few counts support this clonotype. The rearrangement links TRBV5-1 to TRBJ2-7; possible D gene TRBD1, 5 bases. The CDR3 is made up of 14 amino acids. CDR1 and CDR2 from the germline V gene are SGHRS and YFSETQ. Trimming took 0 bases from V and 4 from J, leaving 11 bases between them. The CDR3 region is CASSLVFQGYEQYF. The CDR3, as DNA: TGCGCCAGCAGCTTGGTGTTTCAGGGTTACGAGCAGTACTTC.

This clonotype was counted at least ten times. The CDR3 region is CASSPPLGAGYNEQFF. In nucleotides, the CDR3 is TGTGCCAGCAGCCCCCCTCTTGGAGCGGGCTACAATGAGCAGTTCTTC. The V call is TRBV12-3 or TRBV12-4, the J call TRBJ2-1; possibly TRBD2 for D (6 bases). Trimming removed 6 bases at V and 3 bases at J, with 18 bases between. The CDR3 has 16 residues.

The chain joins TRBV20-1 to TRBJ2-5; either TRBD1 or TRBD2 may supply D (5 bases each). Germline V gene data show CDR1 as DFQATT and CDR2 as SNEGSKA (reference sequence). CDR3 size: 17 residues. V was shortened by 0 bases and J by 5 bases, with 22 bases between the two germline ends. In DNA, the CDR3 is TGCAGTGCTAGAGACCCTTTGTGGTCCCCGAGGGGTGAGACCCAGTACTTC. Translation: CSARDPLWSPRGETQYF.